The 14 T cell receptor beta chains below come from one sample, sequenced in a study of T cell responses to AZD1222 COVID-19 vaccine. Data came from immunoSEQ multiplex PCR; TCRdb stores just in-frame clones and leaves some out. Among more than 95,000 clones listed, roughly 88% were seen once. The sample here was peripheral blood, taken on day 0 of MenACWY control vaccination. These receptors all stem from an adult in good health.

The genes are TRBV19 and TRBJ1-5; maybe TRBD1 (6 bases). V lost 2 bases and J 1 base, leaving 12 bases between the germline ends. Germline loops: CDR1 LNHDA, CDR2 SQIVND (reference sequence). The CDR3 runs 16 residues. The CDR3 reads CASSIWRGGSNQPQHF. The CDR3 DNA reads as TGTGCCAGTAGTATATGGCGAGGGGGAAGCAATCAGCCCCAGCATTTT.

The V and J genes are TRBV27 and TRBJ2-7; TRBD2 might be the D (5 bases). Looked up from germline, CDR1 is MNHEY and CDR2 is SMNVEV (reference sequence). This CDR3 is built from 14 residues. Trimming took 5 bases from V and 2 from J, leaving 13 bases between them. This chain's CDR3 is CASSPASRTYEQYF. The DNA for the CDR3 is TGTGCCAGCAGTCCGGCTAGCCGAACCTACGAGCAGTACTTC.

The rearrangement links TRBV30 to TRBJ1-4; 8 bases are a match to TRBD1. Germline trimming cut 1 base from V and 7 bases from J; bases unmatched to any gene: 5. CDR3 size: 14 residues. The germline gives CDR1 GTSNPN, CDR2 SVGIG (reference sequence). DNA of the CDR3: TGTGCCTGGAGTGGTACAGGGGGATTTGAAAAACTGTTTTTT. Amino acids: CAWSGTGGFEKLFF.

The chain links TRBV5-8 to TRBJ1-2, with D possibly matching TRBD1 (5 bases). Per the germline V gene, CDR1 is SGHTS and CDR2 is YDEGEE. Deletions cut 4 bases from V and 4 bases from J, with 14 bases between. This CDR3 contains 14 residues. This chain's CDR3 is CASSTRGSLYGYTF. The CDR3 coding sequence is TGTGCCAGCAGCACACGGGGCTCTCTCTATGGCTACACCTTC.

This sequence joins TRBV28 and TRBJ1-2; tentatively, D is TRBD1 (5 bases). Germline loops: CDR1 MDHEN, CDR2 SYDVKM. This CDR3 region has 13 residues. V lost 2 bases, J lost 5 bases, and 9 bases lay in between. The chain's CDR3 is CASSLEGSYGYTF. CDR3 bases: TGTGCCAGCAGTTTAGAGGGGTCTTATGGCTACACCTTC.

The chain uses TRBV15 and TRBJ1-2; D not certain. V lost 8 bases to trimming and J lost 0 bases, with 7 bases between them. The CDR3 is made up of 12 amino acids. Germline V gene lookup returns CDR1 LNHNV and CDR2 YYDKDF (reference sequence). The CDR3 nucleotides read TGTGCCACCGCCACAGCTAACTATGGCTACACCTTC. Its protein product is CATATANYGYTF.

The chain carries TRBV10-1 and TRBJ2-5, with TRBD1 identical over 7 bases. With V trimmed by 5 bases and J by 1 base, 4 bases remained unmatched. The CDR3 contains 14 residues. Germline V gene lookup returns CDR1 WNHNN and CDR2 SYGVQD (reference sequence). The CDR3 DNA follows: TGCGCCAGCAGTTTGGACAGGCCCCAAGAGACCCAGTACTTC. It yields the protein CASSLDRPQETQYF.

The chain carries TRBV6-5 and TRBJ1-5, with 9 nucleotides matching TRBD1. This CDR3 region has 14 residues. Trimming at V came to 6 bases and at J to 4 bases, leaving 4 bases not matched to a gene. Germline V gene sequence: CDR1 MNHEY, CDR2 SVGAGI. This CDR3 reads CASSSGQGNQPQHF. The CDR3 DNA reads TGTGCCAGCAGCTCCGGACAGGGGAATCAGCCCCAGCATTTT.

The chain recombines TRBV6-1 with TRBJ1-5; D possibly corresponds to TRBD1 (5 bases). CDR3 length: 15 residues. The V end lost 7 bases, the J end lost 0 bases, and 13 bases lay between the germline ends. Germline V gene data show CDR1 as MNHNS and CDR2 as SASEGT. The CDR3 spells CASTLEGLSNQPQHF. CDR3 DNA: TGTGCCAGCACCCTAGAGGGGCTTAGCAATCAGCCCCAGCATTTT.

The chain carries TRBV27 and TRBJ2-6; D unresolved. The CDR3 contains 17 residues. V was trimmed by 1 base and J by 0 bases, leaving 10 bases between them. CDR1 is MNHEY and CDR2 is SMNVEV in the germline V gene (reference sequence). The CDR3: CASSLWAVSSGANVLTF. The CDR3 nucleotides are TGTGCCAGCAGTTTATGGGCCGTGAGCTCTGGGGCCAACGTCCTGACTTTC.

The rearrangement joins TRBV5-5 to TRBJ1-1; D unclear. The CDR3 is made up of 13 amino acids. V dropped 7 bases and J dropped 3 bases, with 13 bases sitting between them. Germline V gene lookup returns CDR1 SGHKS and CDR2 YYEKEE (reference sequence). The CDR3 sequence is CASGEQPYTEAFF. The CDR3 nucleotides are TGTGCCAGCGGGGAACAGCCATACACTGAAGCTTTCTTT.

This chain connects TRBV13 to TRBJ2-2, with unresolved D. The CDR3 has 12 amino acids. The germline V gene encodes CDR1 PRHDT and CDR2 FYEKMQ (reference sequence). V was shortened by 5 bases and J by 3 bases, with 4 bases between the two germline ends. The CDR3 DNA sequence: TGTGCCAGCAGCAAAGACACCGGGGAGCTGTTTTTT. Its protein product is CASSKDTGELFF.

The chain couples TRBV28 to TRBJ1-6; 7 bases are a match to TRBD1. V was pared by 10 bases and J by 1 base, with 13 bases of the junction left unmatched. The CDR3 consists of 17 residues. Germline V lookup: CDR1 MDHEN, CDR2 SYDVKM. The CDR3 DNA reads as TGTGCCACACATATAGGGGGCGCGGGATCCTATAATTCACCCCTCCACTTT. This codes for CATHIGGAGSYNSPLHF.

The chain joins TRBV14 to TRBJ2-4, with D unresolved. With 4 bases removed from V and 1 base from J, the gap between germline ends came to 5 bases. CDR3 length: 13 amino acids. Germline V gene lookup returns CDR1 SGHDN and CDR2 FVKESK. The CDR3 reads CASSLTAKNIQYF. CDR3 DNA sequence: TGTGCCAGCAGCCTTACGGCCAAAAACATTCAGTACTTC.